This T cell receptor beta chain was obtained from a study of blood T cells in healthy people across ages. Broader study findings: As age increased, TCR beta diversity per million T cells fell in a roughly linear fashion.

The CDR3 covers 13 residues. V was clipped by 3 bases and J by 4 bases, with 8 bases between them. The germline V gene encodes CDR1 SGHTA and CDR2 FQGNSA. PCR was performed a second time for about 6 to 11 cycles using a sample-barcoded 5' primer and a J-beta primer mix. The template-switch adaptor was a 5' adaptor with 12 random nucleotides. It tagged each cDNA molecule. A single record per CDR3 protein comes from TCRdb applying MiXCR to the 5' RACE reads. This table has roughly 1,800,000 distinct CDR3 sequences, less than 50% appearing once. On this clonotype itself: Antigen unknown.

PBMCs numbering at least 6 million were isolated per sample. The V gene is TRBV7-2, the J gene TRBJ2-3; D call uncertain. The TCR originated in a woman aged 40 to 55 in good health. The sequenced material came from blood. The CDR3 is CASSFVPSDTQYF. The CDR3 DNA sequence: TGTGCCAGCAGCTTCGTCCCGTCAGATACGCAGTATTTT.